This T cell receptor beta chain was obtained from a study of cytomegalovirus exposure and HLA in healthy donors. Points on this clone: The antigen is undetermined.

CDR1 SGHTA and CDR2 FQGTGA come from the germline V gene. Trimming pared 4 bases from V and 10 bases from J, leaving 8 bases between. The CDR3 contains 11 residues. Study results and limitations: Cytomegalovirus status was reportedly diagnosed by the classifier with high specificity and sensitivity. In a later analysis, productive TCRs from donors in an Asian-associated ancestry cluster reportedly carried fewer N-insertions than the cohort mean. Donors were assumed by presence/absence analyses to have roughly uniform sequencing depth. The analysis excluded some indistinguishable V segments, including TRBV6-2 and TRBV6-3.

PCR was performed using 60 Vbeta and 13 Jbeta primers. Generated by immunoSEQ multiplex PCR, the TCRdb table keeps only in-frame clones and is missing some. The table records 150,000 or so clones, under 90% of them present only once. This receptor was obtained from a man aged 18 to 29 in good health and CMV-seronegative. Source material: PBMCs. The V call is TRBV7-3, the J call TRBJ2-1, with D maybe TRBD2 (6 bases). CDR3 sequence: CASSSGGEQFF. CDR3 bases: TGTGCCAGCAGCTCCGGGGGAGAGCAGTTCTTC.